This T cell receptor beta chain was recovered during a study of blood T cell repertoires in COVID-19 (dated by TCRdb to about 2020). Broadly, across the study: The collaborator samples originated in the United States, Italy and Spain and spanned the acute and convalescent phases of COVID-19. The prospective study material was composed of cDNA or gDNA derived from T cells, B-cell-depleted T cells, or PBMCs. The dataset comprised deeply sampled blood TCRbeta repertoires from subjects exposed to, actively infected with, or recovered from COVID-19. The repertoires were released in a freely available public database meant as a resource for research on the immune response to SARS-CoV-2. The samples were drawn from the first 160 participants of the ongoing ImmuneRACE study and from some 1,300 subjects provided by 6 global collaborators. Sample metadata almost always included a de-identified subject ID, COVID-19 status, age in years and sex. Where available, HLA class I and class II types were obtained from metadata supplied by the sample provider rather than from assay-based typing. Results and caveats for the whole study, not just this receptor: How much clinical and demographic metadata was included differed by source and by participant, and the metadata was provided uncurated.

Of note for this clone: What antigen it recognizes has not been identified. It has no much larger one-base neighbor in the sample; base qualities were not kept.

Collaborating institutions collected whole blood in K2EDTA tubes following their own protocols. For TCRbeta analysis, collaborators shipped samples as frozen whole blood, isolated PBMCs, or DNA extracted from either of those sample types. Measured from the cysteine to the phenylalanine, the CDR3 is 14 residues long. Only the CDR3 DNA is retained, 42 bases long and in frame from the first base. The germline V gene gives CDR1 as MDHEN and CDR2 as SYDVKM. V was cut back by 7 bases and J by 4 bases, leaving a gap of 16 bases between them. TCRbeta CDR3 regions were amplified from genomic DNA by means of the immunoSEQ Assay, a bias-controlled multiplex PCR. From the authors' description of their analysis: Within the assay, amplification of reference gene primers was used to estimate how many nucleated cells each sample contained. To quantify the absolute abundance of each unique TCRbeta CDR3 rearrangement, sequence reads were collapsed and filtered. For each sample, productive Simpson clonality was calculated as the square root of Simpson's diversity index over productive rearrangements. The table was pulled from immuneACCESS by TCRdb, which kept in-frame rearrangements only. Such tables lose some clones; where checked, under half of the loss comes from unresolved V genes, and the rest has no known cause. V and J calls and clone size are copied from that table; D and trimming were computed from the DNA. The sample has hundreds of thousands of clones on record, 86% of them singletons. About 1.5% of the sample comes from the top ten.

The sample was peripheral blood. The chain was built from TRBV28 and TRBJ1-2, with a tentative D gene TRBD1 over 6 matching bases. This receptor was obtained from a woman aged 25-40 years with active or convalescent COVID-19. The nucleotides are TGTGCCAGCACGACTGGGGGCTGGGGCTATGGCTACACCTTC. It translates to CASTTGGWGYGYTF.